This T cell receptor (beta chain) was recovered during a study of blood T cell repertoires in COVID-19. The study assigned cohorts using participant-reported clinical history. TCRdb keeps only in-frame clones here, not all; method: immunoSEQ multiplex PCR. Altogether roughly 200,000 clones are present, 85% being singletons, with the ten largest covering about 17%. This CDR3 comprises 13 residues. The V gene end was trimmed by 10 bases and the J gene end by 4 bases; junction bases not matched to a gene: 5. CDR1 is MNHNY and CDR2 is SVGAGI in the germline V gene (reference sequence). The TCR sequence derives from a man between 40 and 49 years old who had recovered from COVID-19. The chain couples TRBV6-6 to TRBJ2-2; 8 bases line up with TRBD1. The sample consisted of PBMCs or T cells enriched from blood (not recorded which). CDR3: CATRTGSTGELFF. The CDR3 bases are TGTGCCACCCGGACAGGGTCCACCGGGGAGCTGTTTTTT.